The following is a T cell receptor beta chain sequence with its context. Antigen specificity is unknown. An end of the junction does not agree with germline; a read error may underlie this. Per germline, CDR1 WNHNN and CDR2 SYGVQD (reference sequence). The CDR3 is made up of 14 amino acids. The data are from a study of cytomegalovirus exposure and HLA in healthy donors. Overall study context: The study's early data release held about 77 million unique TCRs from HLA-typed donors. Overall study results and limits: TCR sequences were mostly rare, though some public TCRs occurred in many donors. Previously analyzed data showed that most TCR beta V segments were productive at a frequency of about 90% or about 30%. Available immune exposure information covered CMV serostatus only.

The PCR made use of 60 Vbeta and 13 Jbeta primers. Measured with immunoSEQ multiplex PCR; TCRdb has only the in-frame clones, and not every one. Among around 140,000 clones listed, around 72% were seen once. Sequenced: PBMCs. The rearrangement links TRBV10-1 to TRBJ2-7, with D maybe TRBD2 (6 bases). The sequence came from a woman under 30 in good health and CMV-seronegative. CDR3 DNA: TGCGCCAGCACTGAGGCGGCGGGAAAGACCGAGCAGTACTTC. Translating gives CASTEAAGKTEQYF.